The clone carrying this TCR beta chain is termed medium-sized. After removal of 8 bases from V and 6 bases from J, the junction contained 3 bases not matched to a gene. CDR1 and CDR2 (germline): LNHDA, SQIVND (reference sequence). This CDR3 is built from 13 residues. The sample is drawn from a study of cytomegalovirus exposure and HLA in healthy donors. The study ran its PCR with 60 Vbeta and 13 Jbeta primers. Only in-frame clones appear in the TCRdb table, and some are missing; sequencing was by immunoSEQ multiplex PCR. Seen here are under 200,000 clones, approximately 80% observed once, and the top ten hold 6.3%.

The receptor's source is a male donor in good health and CMV-seropositive. Material for sequencing was PBMCs. The chain is built from TRBV19 and TRBJ1-4; TRBD1 matches at 10 bases. CDR3 DNA: TGTGCCAGTTCCGGGACAGGGGATGAAAAACTGTTTTTT. Translated: CASSGTGDEKLFF.